The clone carrying this TCR beta chain was observed a handful of times. The target antigen is unknown. Sequencing was performed with immunoSEQ multiplex PCR; in TCRdb, only in-frame clones are kept and a portion is missing. The table has just under 65,000 clones, roughly 95% seen once. The sequenced cases were selected for having the highest brain T cell transcript signatures. Patients received at least one anti-epileptic drug before surgery. This entry belongs to a study of brain T cells in children with intractable seizures. Study-wide results and caveats: Pre-surgery blood may have been undersampled, hiding some clones. Viral specificity was inferred only from CDR3 similarity; HCMV serostatus was unknown.

The source is a boy less than two years old with focal cortical dysplasia and intractable seizures. The sequencing here drew on peripheral blood, taken at surgery.

CDR3 sequence (DNA): TGTGCCAGCAGTTTATGGATCTATAATTCACCCCTCCACTTT. Translating it yields CASSLWIYNSPLHF. The chain links TRBV27 to TRBJ1-6; D is ambiguous. Per germline, CDR1 MNHEY and CDR2 SMNVEV (reference sequence). Trimming removed 1 base from V and 3 bases from J, with 4 bases in between. This CDR3 comprises 14 residues.